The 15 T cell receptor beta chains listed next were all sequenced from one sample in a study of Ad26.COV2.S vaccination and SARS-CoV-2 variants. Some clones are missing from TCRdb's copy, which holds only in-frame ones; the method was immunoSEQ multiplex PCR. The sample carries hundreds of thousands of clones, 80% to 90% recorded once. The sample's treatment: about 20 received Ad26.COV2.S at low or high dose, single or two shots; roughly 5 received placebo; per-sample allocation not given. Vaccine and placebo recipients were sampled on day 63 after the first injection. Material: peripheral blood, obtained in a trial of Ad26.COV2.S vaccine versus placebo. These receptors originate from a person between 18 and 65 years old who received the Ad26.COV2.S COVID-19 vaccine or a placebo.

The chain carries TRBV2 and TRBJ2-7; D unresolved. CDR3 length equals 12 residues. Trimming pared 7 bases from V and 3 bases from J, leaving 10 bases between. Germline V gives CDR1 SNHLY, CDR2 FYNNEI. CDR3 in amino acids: CASKGTHYEQYF. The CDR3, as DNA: TGTGCCAGCAAAGGCACCCACTACGAGCAGTACTTC.

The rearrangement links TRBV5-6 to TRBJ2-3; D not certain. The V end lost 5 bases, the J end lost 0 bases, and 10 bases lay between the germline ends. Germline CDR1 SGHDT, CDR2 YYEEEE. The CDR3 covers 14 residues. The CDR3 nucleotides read TGTGCCAGCAGAGCTTTTACTAGCACAGATACGCAGTATTTT. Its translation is CASRAFTSTDTQYF.

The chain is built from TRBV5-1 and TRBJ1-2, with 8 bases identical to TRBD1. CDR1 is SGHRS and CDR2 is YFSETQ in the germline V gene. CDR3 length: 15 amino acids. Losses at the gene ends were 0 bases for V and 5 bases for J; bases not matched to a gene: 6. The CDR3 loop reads CASSLGQGAPYGYTF. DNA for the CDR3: TGCGCCAGCAGCTTGGGGCAGGGGGCGCCGTATGGCTACACCTTC.

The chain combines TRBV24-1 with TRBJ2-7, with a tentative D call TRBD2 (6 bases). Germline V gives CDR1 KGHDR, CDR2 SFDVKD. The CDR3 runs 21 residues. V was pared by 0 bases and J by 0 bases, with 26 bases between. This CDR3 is CATSDLQTGVAAFHPSYEQYF. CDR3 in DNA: TGTGCCACCAGTGATTTGCAAACGGGAGTAGCGGCCTTTCACCCCTCCTACGAGCAGTACTTC.

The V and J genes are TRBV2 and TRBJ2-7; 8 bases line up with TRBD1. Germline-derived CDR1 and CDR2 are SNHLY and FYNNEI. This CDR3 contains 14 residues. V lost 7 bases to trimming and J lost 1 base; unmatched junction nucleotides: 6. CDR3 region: CASIGQGYSYEQYF. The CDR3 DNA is TGTGCCAGCATCGGACAGGGCTATTCCTACGAGCAGTACTTC.

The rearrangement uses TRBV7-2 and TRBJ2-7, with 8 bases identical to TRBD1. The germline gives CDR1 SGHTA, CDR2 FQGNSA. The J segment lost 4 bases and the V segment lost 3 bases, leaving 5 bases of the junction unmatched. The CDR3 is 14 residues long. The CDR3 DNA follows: TGTGCCAGCAGCTTCCAGGGGGCGAGATACGAGCAGTACTTC. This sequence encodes CASSFQGARYEQYF.

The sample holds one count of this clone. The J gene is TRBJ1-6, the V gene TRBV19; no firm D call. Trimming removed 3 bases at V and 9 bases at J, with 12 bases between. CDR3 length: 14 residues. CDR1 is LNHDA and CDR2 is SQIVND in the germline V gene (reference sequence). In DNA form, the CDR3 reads TGTGCCAGTAGTATCGAACAACAACCTTCACCCCTCCACTTT. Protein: CASSIEQQPSPLHF.

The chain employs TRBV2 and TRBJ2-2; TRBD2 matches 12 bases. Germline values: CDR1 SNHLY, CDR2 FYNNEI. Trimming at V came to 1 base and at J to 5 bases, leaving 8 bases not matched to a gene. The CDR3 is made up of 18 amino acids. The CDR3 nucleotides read TGTGCCAGCAGTGAAGTGGTACTAGCGGGAGGAAGTACCGGGGAGCTGTTTTTT. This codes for CASSEVVLAGGSTGELFF. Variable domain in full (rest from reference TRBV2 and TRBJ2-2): EPEVTQTPSHQVTQMGQEVILRCVPISNHLYFYWYRQILGQKVEFLVSFYNNEISEKSEIFDDQFSVERPDGSNFTLKIRSTKLEDSAMYFCASSEVVLAGGSTGELFFGEGSRLTVL.

The CDR3 here is CASSLAGQGVTNEKLFF. CDR3 coding DNA: TGTGCCAGCAGCTTAGCGGGACAGGGTGTCACTAATGAAAAACTGTTTTTT. The genes are TRBV7-8 and TRBJ1-4; 9 positions agree with TRBD1. This CDR3 contains 17 residues. The trim removed 0 bases at V and 2 bases at J, leaving 4 bases unmatched. Germline lookup yields CDR1 SGHVS and CDR2 FQNEAQ.

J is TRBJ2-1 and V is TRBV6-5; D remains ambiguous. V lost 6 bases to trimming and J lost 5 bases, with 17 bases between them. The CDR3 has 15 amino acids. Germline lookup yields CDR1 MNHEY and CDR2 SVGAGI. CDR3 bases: TGTGCCAGCAGCGCGCTAACAACCTCTAACAATGAGCAGTTCTTC. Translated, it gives CASSALTTSNNEQFF.

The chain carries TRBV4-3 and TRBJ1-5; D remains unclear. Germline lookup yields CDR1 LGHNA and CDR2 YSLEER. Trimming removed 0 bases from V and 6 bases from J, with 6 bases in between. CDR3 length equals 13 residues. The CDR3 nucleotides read TGCGCCAGCAGCCAAGATGAGGGTCAGCCCCAGCATTTT. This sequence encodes CASSQDEGQPQHF.

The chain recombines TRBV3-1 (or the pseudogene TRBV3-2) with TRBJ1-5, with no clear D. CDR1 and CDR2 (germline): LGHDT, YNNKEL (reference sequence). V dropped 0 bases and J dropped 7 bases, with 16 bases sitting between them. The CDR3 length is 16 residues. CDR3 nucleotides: TGTGCCAGCAGCCAAGATCCCCCTAGGTCCCGGCAGCCCCAGCATTTT. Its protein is CASSQDPPRSRQPQHF.

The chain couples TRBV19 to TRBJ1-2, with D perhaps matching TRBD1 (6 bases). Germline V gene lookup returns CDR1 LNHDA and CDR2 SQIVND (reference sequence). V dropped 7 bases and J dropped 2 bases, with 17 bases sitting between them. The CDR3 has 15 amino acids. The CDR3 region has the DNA TGTGCCAGTACCAAGGGGGACGGACTAAACTATGGCTACACCTTC. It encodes CASTKGDGLNYGYTF.

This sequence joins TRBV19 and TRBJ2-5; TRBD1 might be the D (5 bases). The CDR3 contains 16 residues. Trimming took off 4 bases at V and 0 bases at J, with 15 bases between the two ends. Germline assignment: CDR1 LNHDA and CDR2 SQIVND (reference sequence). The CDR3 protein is CASSKVTGAYQETQYF. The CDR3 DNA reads TGTGCCAGTAGTAAGGTAACAGGCGCGTACCAAGAGACCCAGTACTTC.

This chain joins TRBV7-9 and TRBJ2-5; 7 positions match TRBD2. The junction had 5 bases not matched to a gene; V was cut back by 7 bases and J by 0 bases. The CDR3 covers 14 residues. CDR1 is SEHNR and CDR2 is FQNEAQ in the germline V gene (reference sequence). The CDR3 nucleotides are TGTGCCAGCAACCCCCTAGCGGACCAAGAGACCCAGTACTTC. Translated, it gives CASNPLADQETQYF.